This T cell receptor (beta chain) was profiled in a study of identical twins. Trimming removed 4 bases from V and 0 bases from J, with 6 bases in between. The CDR3 totals 13 residues. Everyone who donated was a healthy Caucasian. TCRdb re-derived calls from the 5' RACE reads in MiXCR, one entry per CDR3 protein. The table includes under 300,000 distinct CDR3 sequences, around 15% detected once. Study outcomes and limitations: Clonotypes of the beta chain that were abundant in cord blood carried fewer insertions (memory repertoires showed none). There is a chance that invariant MAIT and iNKT cells partially muddied zero-insertion analyses. Beta out-of-frame sequences displayed a weaker excess of sharing between twins.

This clonotype was detected many times. Its antigen remains unknown. The TCR sequence derives from a woman aged 18-29 years in good health. Input material: memory (CD45RO+) T cells sorted from blood. The rearrangement joins TRBV12-3 or TRBV12-4 to TRBJ1-2; a weak D match, TRBD1 (5 bases). The CDR3 DNA reads as TGTGCCAGCAGTTACAGGCCTAACTATGGCTACACCTTC. Translated, it gives CASSYRPNYGYTF.